This is a list of T cell receptor beta chains from one sample in a study of shared clonotypes between healthy human individuals. The table came from immunoSEQ multiplex PCR; TCRdb's copy has only in-frame clones and leaves some out. Altogether about 680,000 clones are present, about 90% being singletons, with the ten largest covering approximately 22%. Source material: naive CD8+ T cells sorted from blood. The receptors stem from a man between 25 and 39 years old in good health. CDR3s include the opening cysteine and the closing phenylalanine or tryptophan. D genes are given only for firm matches. Part of the rows lack a size; the others show once, few, many or a class for expanded clones.

>TRBJ2-5|-|-|TRBV7-9
CALDSFQETQYF
TGTGCCTTAGACTCGTTCCAAGAGACCCAGTACTTC
>TRBJ1-1|-|-|TRBV29-1
CSVLTGRGTEAFF
TGCAGCGTACTAACAGGGAGGGGCACTGAAGCTTTCTTT
>TRBJ2-7|TRBD1|-|TRBV7-9
CASSRTGSRYEQYF
TGTGCCAGCAGCCGGACAGGGAGCCGTTACGAGCAGTACTTC
>TRBJ1-4|-|-|TRBV7-9
CASSLTMGTNEKLFF
TGTGCCAGCAGCCTAACAATGGGAACTAATGAAAAACTGTTTTTT
>TRBJ1-2|-|-|TRBV29-1
CSVEDRVGYTF
TGCAGCGTTGAAGATCGAGTGGGCTACACCTTC
>TRBJ2-1|TRBD2|once|TRBV14
CASSLLPAGGASSYNEQFF
TGTGCCAGCAGCCTCTTGCCTGCGGGAGGGGCGAGCTCCTACAATGAGCAGTTCTTC
>TRBJ1-1|-|few|TRBV9
CASSEAGAGNTEAFF
TGTGCCAGCAGCGAGGCAGGGGCTGGAAACACTGAAGCTTTCTTT
>TRBJ1-5|-|-|TRBV27
CASSLLGGNQPQHF
TGTGCCAGCAGTTTATTAGGGGGGAATCAGCCCCAGCATTTT
>TRBJ2-1|TRBD1|once|TRBV29-1
CSVIGQVLFNEQFF
TGCAGCGTTATAGGACAGGTTTTATTCAATGAGCAGTTCTTC
>TRBJ1-3|-|-|TRBV2
CASRPDINSGNTIYF
TGTGCCAGCAGACCCGACATCAACTCTGGAAACACCATATATTTT
>TRBJ2-5|-|-|TRBV4-1
CASSQPGRETQYF
TGCGCCAGCAGCCAACCGGGAAGAGAGACCCAGTACTTC
>TRBJ2-1|-|-|TRBV27
CASSLSGHNEQFF
TGTGCCAGCAGTTTATCAGGACACAATGAGCAGTTCTTC
>TRBJ2-1|-|-|TRBV4-1
CASSQEASGLEQFF
TGCGCCAGCAGCCAAGAGGCCTCTGGTCTTGAGCAGTTCTTC
>TRBJ2-2|-|-|TRBV6-6
CASTSLTDFTGELFF
TGTGCCAGCACTTCGTTGACAGATTTCACCGGGGAGCTGTTTTTT
>TRBJ2-7|TRBD2|-|TRBV7-9
CASSLKVPGLGSEQYF
TGTGCCAGCAGCTTAAAGGTCCCAGGACTAGGAAGCGAGCAGTACTTC
>TRBJ2-1|-|once|TRBV7-9
CASRRSGRNEQFF
TGTGCCAGCAGAAGGAGCGGGCGCAATGAGCAGTTCTTC
>TRBJ1-3|-|-|TRBV4-1
CASSQDSGLSGNTIYF
TGCGCCAGCAGCCAAGATTCTGGCCTTTCTGGAAACACCATATATTTT
>TRBJ2-7|-|-|TRBV6-6
CASSSNRVYEQYF
TGTGCCAGCAGTTCGAACAGGGTCTACGAGCAGTACTTC
>TRBJ2-5|TRBD2|-|TRBV4-1
CASSQEGSGEETQYF
TGCGCCAGCAGCCAAGAAGGTAGCGGGGAGGAGACCCAGTACTTC
>TRBJ2-7|-|-|TRBV27
CASRARGGLYEQYF
TGTGCCAGCAGGGCGAGGGGGGGCCTTTACGAGCAGTACTTC
>TRBJ2-2|TRBD2|-|TRBV6-6
CASTYGSGGPTGELFF
TGTGCCAGCACCTACGGGTCGGGAGGGCCCACCGGGGAGCTGTTTTTT
>TRBJ2-2|-|once|TRBV28
CASSFFPRSSGELFF
TGTGCCAGCAGTTTTTTTCCCAGGAGCTCCGGGGAGCTGTTTTTT
>TRBJ2-6|-|-|TRBV4-1
CASSLEAGWDAGANVLTF
TGCGCCAGCAGCCTCGAGGCAGGGTGGGACGCTGGGGCCAACGTCCTGACTTTC
>TRBJ2-7|-|-|TRBV6-6
CASSYSETMYEQYF
TGTGCCAGCAGTTACTCGGAGACAATGTACGAACAGTACTTC